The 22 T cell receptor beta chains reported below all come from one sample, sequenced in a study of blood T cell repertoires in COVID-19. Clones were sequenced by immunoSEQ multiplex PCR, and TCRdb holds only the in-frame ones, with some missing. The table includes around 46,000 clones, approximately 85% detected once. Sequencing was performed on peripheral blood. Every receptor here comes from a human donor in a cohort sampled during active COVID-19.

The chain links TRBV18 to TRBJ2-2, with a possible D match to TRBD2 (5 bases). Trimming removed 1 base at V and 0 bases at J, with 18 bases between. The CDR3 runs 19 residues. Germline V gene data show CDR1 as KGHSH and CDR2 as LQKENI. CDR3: CASSPRRTRAGSNTGELFF. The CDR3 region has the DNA TGTGCCAGCTCACCACGACGAACTAGGGCCGGTTCGAACACCGGGGAGCTGTTTTTT.

The CDR3 DNA reads TGTGCCAGCAGCTCAGGAGGAGGAGTCAATGAGCAGTTCTTC. It is translated as CASSSGGGVNEQFF. This rearrangement joins TRBV7-3 to TRBJ2-1; maybe TRBD2 (5 bases). V was cut by 4 bases and J by 6 bases, with 13 bases left in between. The germline V gene encodes CDR1 SGHTA and CDR2 FQGTGA. The CDR3 runs to 14 residues.

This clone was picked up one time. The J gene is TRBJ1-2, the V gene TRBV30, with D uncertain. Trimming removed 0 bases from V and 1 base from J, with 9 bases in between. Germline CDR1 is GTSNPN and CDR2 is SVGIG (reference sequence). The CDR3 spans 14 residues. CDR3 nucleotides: TGTGCCTGGAGTGTATCTGCGCTTAACTATGGCTACACCTTC. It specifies CAWSVSALNYGYTF.

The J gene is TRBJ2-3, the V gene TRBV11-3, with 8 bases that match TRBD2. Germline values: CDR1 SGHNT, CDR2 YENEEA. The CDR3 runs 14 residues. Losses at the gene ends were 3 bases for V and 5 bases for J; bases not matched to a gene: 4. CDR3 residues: CASSFRGGGDTQYF. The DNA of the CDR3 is TGTGCCAGCAGCTTTCGGGGGGGCGGAGATACGCAGTATTTT.

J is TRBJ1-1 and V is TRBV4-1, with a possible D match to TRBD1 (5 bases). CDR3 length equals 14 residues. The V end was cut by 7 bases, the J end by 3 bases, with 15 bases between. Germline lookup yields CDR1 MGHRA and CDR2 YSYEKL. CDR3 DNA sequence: TGCGCCAGCACGAGGGGAGGGGATTACACTGAAGCTTTCTTT. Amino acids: CASTRGGDYTEAFF.

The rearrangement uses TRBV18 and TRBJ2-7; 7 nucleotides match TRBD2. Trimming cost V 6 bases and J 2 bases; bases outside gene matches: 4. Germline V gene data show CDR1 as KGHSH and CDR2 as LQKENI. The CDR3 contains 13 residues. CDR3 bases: TGTGCCAGCTCGCGCGGGAGCCCCTACGAGCAGTACTTC. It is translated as CASSRGSPYEQYF.

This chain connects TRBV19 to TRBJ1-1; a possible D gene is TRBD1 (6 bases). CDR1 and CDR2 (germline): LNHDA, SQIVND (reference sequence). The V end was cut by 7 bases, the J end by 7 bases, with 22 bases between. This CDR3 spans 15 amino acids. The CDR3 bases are TGTGCCAGTACCGGGGGGCGCCCCGGGATCGGTGAAGCTTTCTTT. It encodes CASTGGRPGIGEAFF.

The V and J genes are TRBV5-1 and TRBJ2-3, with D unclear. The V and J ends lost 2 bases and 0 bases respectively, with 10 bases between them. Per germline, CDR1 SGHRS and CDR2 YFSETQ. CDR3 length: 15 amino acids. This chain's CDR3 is CASSLDAESTDTQYF. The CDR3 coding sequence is TGCGCCAGCAGCTTAGATGCGGAGAGCACAGATACGCAGTATTTT. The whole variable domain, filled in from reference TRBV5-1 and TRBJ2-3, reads KAGVTQTPRYLIKTRGQQVTLSCSPISGHRSVSWYQQTPGQGLQFLFEYFSETQRNKGNFPGRFSGRQFSNSRSEMNVSTLELGDSALYLCASSLDAESTDTQYFGPGTRLTVL.

CDR3 bases: TGCGCCAGCAGCAACGGACAGGCCCACGAGCAGTACTTC. It specifies CASSNGQAHEQYF. The chain couples TRBV5-1 to TRBJ2-7, with TRBD1 matching 7 bases. V was clipped by 4 bases and J by 5 bases; unmatched bases: 6. The length of the CDR3 is 13 residues. The V gene's germline CDR1 is SGHRS and CDR2 YFSETQ.

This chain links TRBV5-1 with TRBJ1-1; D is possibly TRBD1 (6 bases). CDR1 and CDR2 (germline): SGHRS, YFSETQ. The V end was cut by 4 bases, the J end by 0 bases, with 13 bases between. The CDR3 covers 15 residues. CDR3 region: CASSGTGHLNTEAFF. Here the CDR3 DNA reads TGCGCCAGCAGCGGAACGGGACACCTGAACACTGAAGCTTTCTTT.

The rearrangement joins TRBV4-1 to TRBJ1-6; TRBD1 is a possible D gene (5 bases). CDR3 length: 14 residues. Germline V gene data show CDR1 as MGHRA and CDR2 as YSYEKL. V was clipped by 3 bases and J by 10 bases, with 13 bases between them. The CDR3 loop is CASSQSGRDSPLHF. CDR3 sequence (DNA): TGCGCCAGCAGCCAGTCAGGGCGGGACTCACCCCTCCACTTT.

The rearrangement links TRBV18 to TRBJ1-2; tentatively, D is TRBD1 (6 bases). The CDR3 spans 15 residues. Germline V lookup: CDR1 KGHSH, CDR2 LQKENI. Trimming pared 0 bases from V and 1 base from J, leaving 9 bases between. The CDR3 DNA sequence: TGTGCCAGCTCACCACCGGTACAGGGTAACTATGGCTACACCTTC. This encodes CASSPPVQGNYGYTF.

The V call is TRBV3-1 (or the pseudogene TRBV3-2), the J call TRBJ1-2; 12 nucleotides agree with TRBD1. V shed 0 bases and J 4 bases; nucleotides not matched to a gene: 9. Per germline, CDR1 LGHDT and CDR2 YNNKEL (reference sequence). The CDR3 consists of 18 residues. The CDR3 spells CASSQDRGTGGAGYGYTF. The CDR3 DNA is TGTGCCAGCAGCCAAGATCGGGGGACAGGGGGCGCGGGCTATGGCTACACCTTC.

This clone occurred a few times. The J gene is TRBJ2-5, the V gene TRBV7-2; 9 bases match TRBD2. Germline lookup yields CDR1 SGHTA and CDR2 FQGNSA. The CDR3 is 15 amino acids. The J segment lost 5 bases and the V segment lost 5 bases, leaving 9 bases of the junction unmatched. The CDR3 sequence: CASSTDSGSGETQYF. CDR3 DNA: TGTGCCAGCAGCACCGATAGCGGGAGCGGGGAGACCCAGTACTTC.

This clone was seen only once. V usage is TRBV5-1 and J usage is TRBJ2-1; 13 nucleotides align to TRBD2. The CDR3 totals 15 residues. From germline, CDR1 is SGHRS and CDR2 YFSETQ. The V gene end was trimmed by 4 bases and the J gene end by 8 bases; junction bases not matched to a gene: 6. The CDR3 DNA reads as TGCGCCAGCAGCCCACTAGCGGGGGGGCCAGATGAGCAGTTCTTC. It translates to CASSPLAGGPDEQFF.

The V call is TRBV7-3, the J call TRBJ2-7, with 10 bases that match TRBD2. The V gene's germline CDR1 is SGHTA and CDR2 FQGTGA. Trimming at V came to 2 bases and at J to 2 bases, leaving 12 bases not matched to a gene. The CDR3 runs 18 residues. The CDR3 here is CASSLGASGGDGAYEQYF. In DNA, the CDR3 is TGTGCCAGCAGCTTAGGGGCTAGCGGGGGAGACGGTGCCTACGAGCAGTACTTC.

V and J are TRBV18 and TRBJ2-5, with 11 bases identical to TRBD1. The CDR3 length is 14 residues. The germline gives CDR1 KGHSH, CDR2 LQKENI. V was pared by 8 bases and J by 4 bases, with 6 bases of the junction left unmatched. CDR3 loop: CASHGQGASETQYF. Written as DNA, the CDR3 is TGTGCCAGCCACGGACAGGGGGCTTCAGAGACCCAGTACTTC.

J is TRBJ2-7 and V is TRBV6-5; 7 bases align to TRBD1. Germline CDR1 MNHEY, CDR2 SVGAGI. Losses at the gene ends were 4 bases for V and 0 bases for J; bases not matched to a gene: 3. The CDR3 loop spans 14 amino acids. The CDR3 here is CASSSDRDSYEQYF. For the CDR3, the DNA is TGTGCCAGCAGTTCAGACAGGGACTCCTACGAGCAGTACTTC.

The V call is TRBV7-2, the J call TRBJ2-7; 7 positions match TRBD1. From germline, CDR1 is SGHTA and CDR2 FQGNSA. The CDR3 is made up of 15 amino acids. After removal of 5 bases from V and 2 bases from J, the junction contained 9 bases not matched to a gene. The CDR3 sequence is CASSARPGQPYEQYF. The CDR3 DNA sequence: TGTGCCAGCAGCGCAAGACCGGGACAGCCCTACGAGCAGTACTTC.

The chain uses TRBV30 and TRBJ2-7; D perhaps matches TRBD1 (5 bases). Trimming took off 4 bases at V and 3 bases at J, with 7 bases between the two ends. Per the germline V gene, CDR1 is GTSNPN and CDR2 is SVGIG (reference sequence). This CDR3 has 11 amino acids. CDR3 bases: TGTGCCTGGACCGACAGCTACGAGCAGTACTTC. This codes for CAWTDSYEQYF.

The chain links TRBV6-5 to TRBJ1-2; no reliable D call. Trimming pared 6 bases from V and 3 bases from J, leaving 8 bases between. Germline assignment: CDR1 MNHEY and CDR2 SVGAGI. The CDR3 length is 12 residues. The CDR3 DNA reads TGTGCCAGCAGCGCGAGGGACTATGGCTACACCTTC. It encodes CASSARDYGYTF.

The CDR3 region is CASSQAGSSEQFF. CDR3 coding DNA: TGTGCCAGCAGCCAAGCCGGGAGCTCTGAGCAGTTCTTC. The chain recombines TRBV3-1 (or the pseudogene TRBV3-2) with TRBJ2-1; TRBD2 might be the D (6 bases). With 1 base removed from V and 9 bases from J, the gap between germline ends came to 10 bases. The V gene's germline CDR1 is LGHDT and CDR2 YNNKEL (reference sequence). There are 13 residues in the CDR3.